This T cell receptor (beta chain) was identified during a study of T cells after yellow fever vaccination. General study points: Once the booster was given, most primary-vaccination clones reappeared, at approximately 97% for CD4 and roughly 90% for CD8.

The CDR3 covers 17 residues. The V and J ends lost 4 bases and 2 bases, in that order; junction bases with no gene match: 10. This clonotype was seen a handful of times. The antigen is undetermined. In making TCR cDNA, 5'RACE template switching added a universal primer site and UMIs to it. TCRdb re-analysed the 5' RACE reads in MiXCR, keeping a single row per CDR3 protein. The data contain some 390,000 distinct CDR3 sequences, under 20% of them singletons. This TCR was sampled from a man aged 18 to 29 who received the YFV17D yellow fever vaccine. J is TRBJ1-5 and V is TRBV12-3 or TRBV12-4, with 8 bases that match TRBD1. The sample here was PBMCs, taken before the yellow fever booster vaccination. CDR3 nucleotides: TGTGCCAGCAGTTCCGACAGGGGAATAATCGGCAATCAGCCCCAGCATTTT. This sequence encodes CASSSDRGIIGNQPQHF.